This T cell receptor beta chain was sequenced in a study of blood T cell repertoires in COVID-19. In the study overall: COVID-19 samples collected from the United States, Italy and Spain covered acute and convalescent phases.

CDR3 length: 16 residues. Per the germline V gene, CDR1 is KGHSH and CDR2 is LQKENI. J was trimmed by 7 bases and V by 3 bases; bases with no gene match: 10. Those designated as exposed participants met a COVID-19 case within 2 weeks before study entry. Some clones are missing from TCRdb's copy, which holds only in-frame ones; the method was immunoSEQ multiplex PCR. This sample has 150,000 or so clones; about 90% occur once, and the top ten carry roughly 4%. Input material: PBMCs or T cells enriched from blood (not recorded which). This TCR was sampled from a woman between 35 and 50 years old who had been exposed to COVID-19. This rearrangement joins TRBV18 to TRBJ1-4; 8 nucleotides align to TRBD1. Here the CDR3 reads CASSPGQATGGEKLFF. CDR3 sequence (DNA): TGTGCCAGCTCACCCGGACAGGCAACAGGGGGTGAAAAACTGTTTTTT.